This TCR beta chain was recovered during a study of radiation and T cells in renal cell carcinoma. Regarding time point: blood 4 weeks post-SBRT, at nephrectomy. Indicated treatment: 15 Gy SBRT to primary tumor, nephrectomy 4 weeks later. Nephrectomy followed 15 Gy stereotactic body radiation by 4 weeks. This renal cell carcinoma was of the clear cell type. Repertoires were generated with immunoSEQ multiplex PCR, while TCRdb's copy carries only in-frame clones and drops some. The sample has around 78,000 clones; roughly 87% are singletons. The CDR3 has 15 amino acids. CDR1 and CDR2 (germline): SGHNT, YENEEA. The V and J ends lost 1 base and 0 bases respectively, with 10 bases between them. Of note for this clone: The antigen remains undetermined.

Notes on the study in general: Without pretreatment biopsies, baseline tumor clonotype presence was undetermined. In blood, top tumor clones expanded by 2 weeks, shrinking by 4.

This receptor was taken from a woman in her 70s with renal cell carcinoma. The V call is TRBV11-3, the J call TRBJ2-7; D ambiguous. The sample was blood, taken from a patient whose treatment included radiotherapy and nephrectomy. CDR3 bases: TGTGCCAGCAGCTTAGTCGGCAGCAGCTCCTACGAGCAGTACTTC. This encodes CASSLVGSSSYEQYF.